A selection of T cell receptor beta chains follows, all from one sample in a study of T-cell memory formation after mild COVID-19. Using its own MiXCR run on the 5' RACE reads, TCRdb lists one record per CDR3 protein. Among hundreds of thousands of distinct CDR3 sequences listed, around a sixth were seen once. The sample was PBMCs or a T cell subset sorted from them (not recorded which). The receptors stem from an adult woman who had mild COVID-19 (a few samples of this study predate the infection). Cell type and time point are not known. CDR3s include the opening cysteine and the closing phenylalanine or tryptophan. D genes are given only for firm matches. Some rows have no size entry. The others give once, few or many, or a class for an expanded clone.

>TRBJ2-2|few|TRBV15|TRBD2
CATSRIPGLADTGELFF
TGTGCCACCAGCAGAATCCCGGGACTAGCCGACACCGGGGAGCTGTTTTTT
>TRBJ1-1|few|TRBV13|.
CASSSTGTLNTEAFF
TGTGCCAGCAGCTCCACCGGGACACTGAACACTGAAGCTTTCTTT
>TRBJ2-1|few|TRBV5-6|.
CASSSGGGEQFF
TGTGCCAGCAGCTCAGGGGGGGGTGAGCAGTTCTTC
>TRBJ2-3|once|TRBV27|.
CASSSWDPRSGTDTQYF
TGTGCCAGCAGTTCATGGGACCCACGGTCTGGCACAGATACGCAGTATTTT
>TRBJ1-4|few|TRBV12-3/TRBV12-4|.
CASSHQGNARKLFF
TGTGCCAGCAGTCATCAGGGAAACGCGAGAAAACTGTTTTTT
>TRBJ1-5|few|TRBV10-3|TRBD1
CAISEGRTGGNQPQHF
TGTGCCATCAGTGAGGGTCGGACAGGGGGCAATCAGCCCCAGCATTTT
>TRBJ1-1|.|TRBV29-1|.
CSVFKLMAIEAFF
TGCAGCGTTTTTAAATTGATGGCCATTGAAGCTTTCTTT
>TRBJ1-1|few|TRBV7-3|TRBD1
CASSPRDSSEAFF
TGTGCCAGCAGCCCTCGGGACAGTTCTGAAGCTTTCTTT
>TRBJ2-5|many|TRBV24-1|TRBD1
CATSEGGTGQETQYF
TGTGCCACCAGTGAGGGTGGGACAGGGCAAGAGACCCAGTACTTC
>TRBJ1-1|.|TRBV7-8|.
CASSQSGAMNTEAFF
TGTGCCAGCAGCCAATCAGGGGCCATGAACACTGAAGCTTTCTTT
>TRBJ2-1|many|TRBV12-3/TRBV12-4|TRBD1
CASSLSGTVNEQFF
TGTGCCAGCAGTTTATCTGGGACAGTTAATGAGCAGTTCTTC
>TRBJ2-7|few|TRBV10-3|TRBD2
CATRRTGLANYEQYF
TGTGCCACCAGGCGGACGGGACTAGCGAACTACGAGCAGTACTTC
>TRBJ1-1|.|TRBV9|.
CASSTRDRWDTEAFF
TGTGCCAGCAGCACCCGAGACAGGTGGGACACTGAAGCTTTCTTT
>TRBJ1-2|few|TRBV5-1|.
CASSLDNRNYGYTF
TGCGCCAGCAGCTTGGATAACAGGAACTATGGCTACACCTTC
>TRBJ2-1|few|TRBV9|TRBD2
CASSVGPGTSGENEQFF
TGTGCCAGCAGCGTAGGTCCCGGGACTAGCGGAGAGAATGAGCAGTTCTTC
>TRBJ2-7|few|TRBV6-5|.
CASSSLAFHEQYF
TGTGCCAGCAGTTCTCTAGCGTTCCACGAGCAGTACTTC